This is a list of T cell receptor beta chains from one sample in a study of beta chain features in type 1 diabetes. The assay was immunoSEQ multiplex PCR, and TCRdb's table has in-frame clones only and misses some. The sample lists about 350,000 clones, about 19% occurring once. Source material: naive CD4+ T cells from blood. The receptors here all came from a woman aged 18-29 years in good health. Each CDR3 is given with its conserved first and last residue. Fields, in order: J gene, V gene, D gene, clone size, CDR3 DNA, CDR3 protein. D genes are given only for firm matches. Part of the rows lack a size; the others show once, few, many or a class for expanded clones.

j_gene: TRBJ2-5
v_gene: TRBV7-9
d_gene: TRBD2
abundance: .
CDR3nt: TGTGCCAGCACCTCCTCGCGGGGGTACGGGGAGTTAGAGACCCAGTACTTC
CDR3aa: CASTSSRGYGELETQYF

j_gene: TRBJ2-3
v_gene: TRBV12-5
d_gene: TRBD2
abundance: .
CDR3nt: TGTGCTAGTCTACTAGCGGGAGTAACAGATACGCAGTATTTT
CDR3aa: CASLLAGVTDTQYF

j_gene: TRBJ2-2
v_gene: TRBV5-1
d_gene: .
abundance: .
CDR3nt: TGCGCCAGCAGGCAGACCGGGGAGCTGTTTTTT
CDR3aa: CASRQTGELFF

j_gene: TRBJ1-5
v_gene: TRBV30
d_gene: .
abundance: few
CDR3nt: TGTGCCTGGAGGCCGGGACTCACCAATCAGCCCCAGCATTTT
CDR3aa: CAWRPGLTNQPQHF

j_gene: TRBJ2-1
v_gene: TRBV30
d_gene: .
abundance: .
CDR3nt: TGTGCCTGGAGCGCGGGCCGGGACTCCTACAATGAGCAGTTCTTC
CDR3aa: CAWSAGRDSYNEQFF

j_gene: TRBJ2-7
v_gene: TRBV5-1
d_gene: TRBD1
abundance: few
CDR3nt: TGCGCCAGCAACCGGGACAGGGACTACGAGCAGTACTTC
CDR3aa: CASNRDRDYEQYF

j_gene: TRBJ1-1
v_gene: TRBV25-1
d_gene: TRBD1
abundance: few
CDR3nt: TGTGCCAGCAGTGAGCAAGAACAGGGGGAGACTGAAGCTTTCTTT
CDR3aa: CASSEQEQGETEAFF

j_gene: TRBJ1-2
v_gene: TRBV4-1
d_gene: .
abundance: few
CDR3nt: TGCGCCAGCAGCCAAGCGGGGGGACAAAGCAACTATGGCTACACCTTC
CDR3aa: CASSQAGGQSNYGYTF

j_gene: TRBJ2-2
v_gene: TRBV15
d_gene: .
abundance: .
CDR3nt: TGTGCCACCAGCAGACCCCTCGGGGAGCTGTTTTTT
CDR3aa: CATSRPLGELFF

j_gene: TRBJ1-3
v_gene: TRBV7-9
d_gene: TRBD1
abundance: .
CDR3nt: TGTGCCAGCAGCTTAGCGACAGGGGGCCGTTCTGGAAACACCATATATTTT
CDR3aa: CASSLATGGRSGNTIYF

j_gene: TRBJ2-5
v_gene: TRBV4-3
d_gene: TRBD2
abundance: .
CDR3nt: TGCGCCAGCAGCCAAGGGACTAGCGGGGGACCAGAGACCCAGTACTTC
CDR3aa: CASSQGTSGGPETQYF

j_gene: TRBJ2-7
v_gene: TRBV5-4
d_gene: TRBD2
abundance: .
CDR3nt: TGTGCCAGCAGCCGAATTACTAGCGGGAGTCTCAACGAGCAGTACTTC
CDR3aa: CASSRITSGSLNEQYF

j_gene: TRBJ2-7
v_gene: TRBV7-9
d_gene: .
abundance: few
CDR3nt: TGTGCCAGCAGCTTAGGATCGGGCGAGCAGTACTTC
CDR3aa: CASSLGSGEQYF

j_gene: TRBJ1-1
v_gene: TRBV5-4
d_gene: .
abundance: .
CDR3nt: TGTGCCAGCAGCTCATTCGAACAGGGCTTGGGGGCTTTCTTT
CDR3aa: CASSSFEQGLGAFF

j_gene: TRBJ2-2
v_gene: TRBV5-6
d_gene: TRBD2
abundance: few
CDR3nt: TGTGCCAGCAGCTCAACCCCCGGGGGGTCGAACACCGGGGAGCTGTTTTTT
CDR3aa: CASSSTPGGSNTGELFF

j_gene: TRBJ2-3
v_gene: TRBV9
d_gene: .
abundance: .
CDR3nt: TGTGCCAGCAGCGGAGAGGGAGATACGCAGTATTTT
CDR3aa: CASSGEGDTQYF

j_gene: TRBJ2-7
v_gene: TRBV6-5
d_gene: TRBD2
abundance: few
CDR3nt: TGTGCCAGCAGTTACCAGCGGGGGGTGTCCTACGAGCAGTACTTC
CDR3aa: CASSYQRGVSYEQYF

j_gene: TRBJ1-1
v_gene: TRBV15
d_gene: TRBD1
abundance: .
CDR3nt: TGTGCCACCAGCAGAAACCGGGACAGGGGGCGCCTAGCTTTCTTT
CDR3aa: CATSRNRDRGRLAFF

j_gene: TRBJ2-3
v_gene: TRBV29-1
d_gene: TRBD1
abundance: .
CDR3nt: TGCAGCCTACGGCACGGGACAGGGCTACCAGATACGCAGTATTTT
CDR3aa: CSLRHGTGLPDTQYF

j_gene: TRBJ2-2
v_gene: TRBV6-5
d_gene: TRBD2
abundance: .
CDR3nt: TGTGCCAGCAGCTCGGGGGGGAACACCGGGGAGCTGTTTTTT
CDR3aa: CASSSGGNTGELFF

j_gene: TRBJ2-3
v_gene: TRBV5-1
d_gene: .
abundance: few
CDR3nt: TGCGCCAGCAAAGCGGAGGATACGCAGTATTTT
CDR3aa: CASKAEDTQYF

j_gene: TRBJ2-6
v_gene: TRBV7-9
d_gene: .
abundance: few
CDR3nt: TGTGCCAGCAGTCAAGCCGGGGGTAGCCGAGGGTCTGGGGCCAACGTCCTGACTTTC
CDR3aa: CASSQAGGSRGSGANVLTF

j_gene: TRBJ1-2
v_gene: TRBV7-2
d_gene: .
abundance: .
CDR3nt: TGTGCCAGCAGCTTAGAGGGGGTTGGCTACACCTTC
CDR3aa: CASSLEGVGYTF

j_gene: TRBJ2-4
v_gene: TRBV6-1
d_gene: .
abundance: few
CDR3nt: TGTGCCAGCAGCGAGAGCGGGAAAAACATTCAGTACTTC
CDR3aa: CASSESGKNIQYF

j_gene: TRBJ1-1
v_gene: TRBV2
d_gene: TRBD1
abundance: .
CDR3nt: TGTGCCAGCAGTGATACAGGGGTTAACACTGAAGCTTTCTTT
CDR3aa: CASSDTGVNTEAFF

j_gene: TRBJ1-2
v_gene: TRBV4-1
d_gene: .
abundance: .
CDR3nt: TGCGCCAGCAGCCAAGATCACCCAGGGCGAACCAACTATGGCTACACCTTC
CDR3aa: CASSQDHPGRTNYGYTF

j_gene: TRBJ1-1
v_gene: TRBV30
d_gene: .
abundance: few
CDR3nt: TGTGCCTGGAGTCAACAGCTTCGGAGCAGGGACACTGAAGCTTTCTTT
CDR3aa: CAWSQQLRSRDTEAFF

j_gene: TRBJ1-1
v_gene: TRBV14
d_gene: .
abundance: .
CDR3nt: TGTGCCAGCAGCCACAGGGACACTGAAGCTTTCTTT
CDR3aa: CASSHRDTEAFF

j_gene: TRBJ1-5
v_gene: TRBV6-5
d_gene: .
abundance: .
CDR3nt: TGTGCCAGCAGTTACGGGGGAGGTGGCAATCAGCCCCAGCATTTT
CDR3aa: CASSYGGGGNQPQHF

j_gene: TRBJ1-6
v_gene: TRBV10-3
d_gene: TRBD1
abundance: few
CDR3nt: TGTGCCATTGCGGGACAGCAACGATCACCCCTCCACTTT
CDR3aa: CAIAGQQRSPLHF

j_gene: TRBJ1-4
v_gene: TRBV30
d_gene: TRBD1
abundance: .
CDR3nt: TGTGCCTGGAGTGGGCTTAATACAGACAGGGGGCGAGGAAAACTGTTTTTT
CDR3aa: CAWSGLNTDRGRGKLFF

j_gene: TRBJ2-2
v_gene: TRBV5-1
d_gene: TRBD2
abundance: few
CDR3nt: TGCGCCAGCAGCTTGGCCCTAGCGGGGTCGAACACCGGGGAGCTGTTTTTT
CDR3aa: CASSLALAGSNTGELFF

j_gene: TRBJ2-3
v_gene: TRBV7-8
d_gene: TRBD2
abundance: .
CDR3nt: TGTGCCAGCAGCGAGCGGGAGTGGGGTACGCAGTATTTT
CDR3aa: CASSEREWGTQYF

j_gene: TRBJ1-1
v_gene: TRBV11-2
d_gene: .
abundance: .
CDR3nt: TGTGCCAGCAGCCCCCTCGCAGGGAGGTACACTGAAGCTTTCTTT
CDR3aa: CASSPLAGRYTEAFF

j_gene: TRBJ1-2
v_gene: TRBV5-1
d_gene: TRBD1
abundance: .
CDR3nt: TGCGCCAGCAGCTCCGCGGGACAGTTCTATGGCTACACCTTC
CDR3aa: CASSSAGQFYGYTF

j_gene: TRBJ2-5
v_gene: TRBV4-2
d_gene: .
abundance: .
CDR3nt: TGTGCCAGCAGCCCAGGGGCTGCCCCTCGACAAGAGACCCAGTACTTC
CDR3aa: CASSPGAAPRQETQYF

j_gene: TRBJ2-7
v_gene: TRBV23-1
d_gene: TRBD2
abundance: few
CDR3nt: TGCGCCAGCAGTCAGTCACCCCCCGCTAGCGGATACGAGCAGTACTTC
CDR3aa: CASSQSPPASGYEQYF

j_gene: TRBJ2-5
v_gene: TRBV29-1
d_gene: .
abundance: .
CDR3nt: TGCAGCGCCTATAGCACGCAAGAGACCCAGTACTTC
CDR3aa: CSAYSTQETQYF

j_gene: TRBJ2-2
v_gene: TRBV18
d_gene: .
abundance: .
CDR3nt: TGTGCCAGCTCGGGTAGAAGCCCAGGCGACACCGGGGAGCTGTTTTTT
CDR3aa: CASSGRSPGDTGELFF

j_gene: TRBJ1-2
v_gene: TRBV6-5
d_gene: TRBD1
abundance: .
CDR3nt: TGTGCCAGCAGTGGGGACAGGGTCTCTGGCTACACCTTC
CDR3aa: CASSGDRVSGYTF

j_gene: TRBJ1-4
v_gene: TRBV7-2
d_gene: .
abundance: few
CDR3nt: TGTGCCAGCAGCCTTCAGGGATTTAATGAAAAACTGTTTTTT
CDR3aa: CASSLQGFNEKLFF

j_gene: TRBJ2-1
v_gene: TRBV12-5
d_gene: TRBD2
abundance: few
CDR3nt: TGTGCTAGTGGTTTGTGGCGGGAGGGCCGGAATGAGCAGTTCTTC
CDR3aa: CASGLWREGRNEQFF

j_gene: TRBJ2-3
v_gene: TRBV29-1
d_gene: .
abundance: few
CDR3nt: TGCAGCGCCGGGAGTACAGGATTGATAGATACGCAGTATTTT
CDR3aa: CSAGSTGLIDTQYF

j_gene: TRBJ2-1
v_gene: TRBV10-2
d_gene: TRBD1
abundance: .
CDR3nt: TGCGCCAGCGAGACGTCCGGACAGGGCAGTGAGCAGTTCTTC
CDR3aa: CASETSGQGSEQFF

j_gene: TRBJ2-2
v_gene: TRBV2
d_gene: .
abundance: few
CDR3nt: TGTGCCAGCAAGGCGGACGGGGAGCTGTTTTTT
CDR3aa: CASKADGELFF

j_gene: TRBJ2-4
v_gene: TRBV10-3
d_gene: TRBD2
abundance: .
CDR3nt: TGTGCCACCCAGCGGGAGGGGGGCATTCAGTACTTC
CDR3aa: CATQREGGIQYF

j_gene: TRBJ2-2
v_gene: TRBV28
d_gene: .
abundance: few
CDR3nt: TGTGCCAGCAGTGGCTTAACCGGGGAGCTGTTTTTT
CDR3aa: CASSGLTGELFF

j_gene: TRBJ1-3
v_gene: TRBV9
d_gene: TRBD1
abundance: .
CDR3nt: TGTGCCAGCAGCGCCCGGACAGGGCAGAACACCATATATTTT
CDR3aa: CASSARTGQNTIYF

j_gene: TRBJ2-4
v_gene: TRBV2
d_gene: .
abundance: few
CDR3nt: TGTGCCAGCAGGACAACCGGGGTTACTTCCAACATTCAGTACTTC
CDR3aa: CASRTTGVTSNIQYF

j_gene: TRBJ2-7
v_gene: TRBV2
d_gene: TRBD1
abundance: .
CDR3nt: TGTGCCAGCAGTGAGCTCCGGGACAGGGCCTACGAGCAGTACTTC
CDR3aa: CASSELRDRAYEQYF